This T cell receptor (beta chain) originates from a study of breast tumors, draining lymph nodes, adjacent tissues. Whole-study results and caveats: Tumor and nontumor repertoires were significantly more similar in luminal-like than in basal-like breast cancer. Tumor repertoires ranked between lymph nodes and nontumor tissue in diversity, with V and J gene preferences. Data fit most tumor T cells coming from lymph node, expanding in tumor. The lymph node origin of tumor T cells was framed as consistent with a hypothesis, not demonstrated.

The CDR3 runs to 15 residues. Germline V gives CDR1 MDHEN, CDR2 SYDVKM. Between the trimmed V and J ends, which lost 2 bases and 0 bases, there was a span of 8 bases. Samples came from axillary lymph nodes draining the breast cancer. TCRdb ran MiXCR on the multiplex PCR reads and lists one entry per CDR3 protein. The table has some 83,000 distinct CDR3 sequences, roughly a fifth seen once. As concerns this clonotype: Its specificity is unknown.

This TCR was sampled from a female donor with breast cancer. Some clones in this sample may be carry-over from other donors' samples. The rearrangement links TRBV28 to TRBJ2-1, with a tentative D call TRBD1 (6 bases). The specimen was axillary lymph node tissue. The CDR3 loop reads CASSLRGYSYNEQFF. The CDR3 DNA is TGTGCCAGCAGTTTAAGGGGGTACTCCTACAATGAGCAGTTCTTC.